This TCR beta chain was obtained from a study of T cells in Graves' hyperthyroidism and ophthalmopathy. This clonotype was observed many times. What it binds is unknown. Notes on the study in general: In validation, the model predicted ophthalmopathy. These predictions came a median about 6.2 months before onset. Most thyroid clonotypes with frequency above 0.001 were detected in blood. From stable hyperthyroidism, ophthalmopathy was set apart by a 13 V-J model.

Regions amplified from RNA transcripts were the TCR beta CDR3 regions. Using the HTBI primer set, a first-round RT-PCR was run on the TCR CDR3. TCRdb re-derived calls from the multiplex PCR reads in MiXCR, one entry per CDR3 protein. The sample includes hundreds of thousands of distinct CDR3 sequences, roughly 14% of them seen just once. V was shortened by 5 bases and J by 4 bases, with 21 bases between the two germline ends. The CDR3 runs to 17 residues. The J gene is TRBJ1-5, the V gene TRBV12-3 or TRBV12-4, with D maybe TRBD1 (5 bases). The source is a middle-aged woman with Graves' ophthalmopathy. The sample consisted of blood. As DNA, the CDR3 is TGTGCCAGCAGTCCGCGTGACAGTGCTTTAGTGAATCAGCCCCAGCATTTT. Translating gives CASSPRDSALVNQPQHF.